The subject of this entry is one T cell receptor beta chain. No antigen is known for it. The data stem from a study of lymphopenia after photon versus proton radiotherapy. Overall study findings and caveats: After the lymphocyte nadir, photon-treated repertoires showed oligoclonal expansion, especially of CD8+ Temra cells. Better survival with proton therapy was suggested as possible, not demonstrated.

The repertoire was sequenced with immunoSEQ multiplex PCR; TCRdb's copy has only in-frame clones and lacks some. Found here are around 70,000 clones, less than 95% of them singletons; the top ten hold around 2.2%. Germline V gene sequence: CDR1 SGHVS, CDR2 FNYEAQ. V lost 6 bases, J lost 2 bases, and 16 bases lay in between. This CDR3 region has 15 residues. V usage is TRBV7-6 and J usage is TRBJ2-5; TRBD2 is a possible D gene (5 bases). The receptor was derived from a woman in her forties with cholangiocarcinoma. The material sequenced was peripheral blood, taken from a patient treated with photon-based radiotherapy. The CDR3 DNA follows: TGTGCCAGCAGTCAATCAGGAGGCCTACAAGAGACCCAGTACTTC. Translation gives CASSQSGGLQETQYF.